The text below deals with one TCR beta chain. Its antigen is as yet unknown. The germline gives CDR1 MDHEN, CDR2 SYDVKM. V lost 4 bases, J lost 2 bases, and 5 bases stayed unmatched. The CDR3 has 15 residues. This sample is part of a study of T cell responses to AZD1222 COVID-19 vaccine. Study-wide context: The analysis combined second doses at about 4 or about 12 weeks.

Findings and caveats of the study: The donor cohort was predominantly white British with a female majority, and clonal diversity may have been underestimated.

Libraries were prepared by immunoSEQ multiplex PCR; TCRdb keeps only in-frame clonotypes and omits some of them. The data show some 130,000 clones, around nine tenths seen once. This sample comprised peripheral blood, obtained on day 0 of AZD1222 vaccination. The origin of this receptor is an adult in good health. The chain carries TRBV28 and TRBJ1-3; 7 nucleotides line up with TRBD1. CDR3 bases: TGTGCCAGCAGTTCGACAGGGAACACTGGAAACACCATATATTTT. Protein: CASSSTGNTGNTIYF.